Listed below are T cell receptor beta chains from one sample, sequenced in a study of Ad26.COV2.S vaccination and SARS-CoV-2 variants. The data were produced by immunoSEQ multiplex PCR, yet TCRdb's version contains in-frame clones alone and is incomplete. Among a few hundred thousand clones listed, about 88% were seen once. The source was peripheral blood, collected in a trial of Ad26.COV2.S vaccine versus placebo. Receptor source: a person aged 18-60 years who received the Ad26.COV2.S COVID-19 vaccine or a placebo. Both conserved end residues are part of each CDR3. The size entry is marked missing in some rows and otherwise reads once, few, many or a size class.

TRBJ2-7,TRBV4-1,once,CASSRLWGGNPDEQYF
TRBJ2-7,TRBV3-1/TRBV3-2,-,CASSEAGDSRYEQYF
TRBJ2-1,TRBV28,-,CASSFLSSYNEQFF
TRBJ2-2,TRBV25-1,-,CASSNTRDRAAGELFF
TRBJ1-2,TRBV27,few,CATSPTDRYYGYTF
TRBJ2-7,TRBV6-6,-,CASMDAPRYEQYF
TRBJ2-5,TRBV27,-,CASSPGWGLSETQYF
TRBJ2-7,TRBV6-5,-,CASSYPIAGVDYEQYF
TRBJ1-2,TRBV6-2/TRBV6-3,-,CASSYLGANYGYTF
TRBJ1-2,TRBV7-9,-,CASRTGGEEGYTF
TRBJ1-2,TRBV30,-,CAWMGGTDGYTF
TRBJ1-2,TRBV14,-,CASSQAEPGYTF
TRBJ2-1,TRBV5-1,-,CASRPGTSRRGNEQFF
TRBJ2-1,TRBV27,-,CASSRGDPSYNEQFF
TRBJ2-7,TRBV6-5,-,CASSPRRDPSYEQYF
TRBJ1-4,TRBV3-1/TRBV3-2,-,CASSQVRGPHEKLFF
TRBJ2-7,TRBV6-6,-,CASSPGQGLAGGYEQYF
TRBJ2-1,TRBV5-1,-,CASRHRDRGGNEQFF
TRBJ1-4,TRBV6-1,-,CASSEGQGFEKLFF
TRBJ2-2,TRBV6-6,-,CASSLIRTIRAGELFF
TRBJ2-1,TRBV28,few,CASIPAGAYNEQFF
TRBJ1-3,TRBV7-9,-,CASSRTNSGNTIYF